These 31 T cell receptor beta chains came from one sample sequenced in a study of memory CD4+ T cells and cytomegalovirus serostatus. The sort gate was single viable CD3+CD4+CD8-CD45RO+ cells for memory CD4+ T cells. Sequencing used immunoSEQ multiplex PCR; TCRdb keeps in-frame clones, though not all of them. The sample lists about 59,000 clones; roughly 75% were seen once. Input material: memory CD4+ T cells from blood. The receptors were gathered from an adult in good health and CMV-seronegative. Some clones in this sample may be carry-over from other donors' samples.

The genes are TRBV6-1 and TRBJ1-6; D call uncertain. The CDR3 runs to 12 residues. Per germline, CDR1 MNHNS and CDR2 SASEGT. V lost 7 bases, J lost 11 bases, and 12 bases lay in between. The CDR3 bases are TGTGCCAGCAAGGAGGGCGGAACACCCCTCCACTTT. This encodes CASKEGGTPLHF.

The chain recombines TRBV7-9 with TRBJ2-2; D unresolved. V shed 5 bases and J shed 2 bases, with 6 bases lying between them. This CDR3 region has 13 residues. Looked up from germline, CDR1 is SEHNR and CDR2 is FQNEAQ (reference sequence). CDR3 bases: TGTGCCAGCAGCCAAATCAACACCGGGGAGCTGTTTTTT. Encoded protein: CASSQINTGELFF.

The chain uses TRBV5-8 and TRBJ1-5; TRBD1 might be the D (6 bases). Germline V gives CDR1 SGHTS, CDR2 YDEGEE. With 2 bases removed from V and 1 base from J, the gap between germline ends came to 7 bases. The CDR3 loop spans 14 amino acids. CDR3 sequence reads: CASSLGQSNQPQHF. In DNA form, the CDR3 reads TGTGCCAGCAGCTTAGGACAGAGCAATCAGCCCCAGCATTTT.

The V call is TRBV5-4, the J call TRBJ1-3; D uncertain. Germline loops: CDR1 SGHNT, CDR2 YYREEE (reference sequence). Trimming removed 5 bases from V and 0 bases from J, with 9 bases in between. The CDR3 is made up of 14 amino acids. The CDR3: CASRNTGSGNTIYF. The CDR3 nucleotides read TGTGCCAGCAGGAACACGGGCTCTGGAAACACCATATATTTT.

The CDR3 nucleotides are TGTGCCAGCAGTTTCGGACCTCAGCCCCAGCATTTT. Protein sequence: CASSFGPQPQHF. The chain has TRBV28 and TRBJ1-5; D not resolved. V was pared by 3 bases and J by 6 bases, with 6 bases between. The germline gives CDR1 MDHEN, CDR2 SYDVKM. The length of the CDR3 is 12 residues.

The chain links TRBV28 to TRBJ2-1; 13 bases are a match to TRBD2. V shed 5 bases, J shed 7 bases, and the junction held 8 bases outside the gene matches. The CDR3 is made up of 16 amino acids. Per the germline V gene, CDR1 is MDHEN and CDR2 is SYDVKM. For the CDR3, the DNA is TGTGCCAGCAGTACGACTAGCGGGAGGATTTTAAATGAGCAGTTCTTC. It codes for CASSTTSGRILNEQFF. Full variable domain (rest looked up from reference TRBV28 and TRBJ2-1): DVKVTQSSRYLVKRTGEKVFLECVQDMDHENMFWYRQDPGLGLRLIYFSYDVKMKEKGDIPEGYSVSREKKERFSLILESASTNQTSMYLCASSTTSGRILNEQFFGPGTRLTVL.

The gene calls are TRBV5-5 and TRBJ2-2; TRBD1 or TRBD2 may be the D gene (7 bases each). The germline V gene encodes CDR1 SGHKS and CDR2 YYEKEE (reference sequence). The length of the CDR3 is 20 residues. Trimming cost V 5 bases and J 0 bases, with 26 bases left between them. CDR3 residues: CASSRLAGRQGAANTGELFF. The CDR3 DNA follows: TGTGCCAGCAGTCGACTAGCCGGGAGACAGGGAGCCGCGAACACCGGGGAGCTGTTTTTT. The variable domain in full, completed from reference TRBV5-5 and TRBJ2-2, reads DAGVTQSPTHLIKTRGQQVTLRCSPISGHKSVSWYQQVLGQGPQFIFQYYEKEERGRGNFPDRFSARQFPNYSSELNVNALLLGDSALYLCASSRLAGRQGAANTGELFFGEGSRLTVL.

For this clone: The same CDR3 also results from other DNA sequences found in this sample. The V gene is TRBV20-1, the J gene TRBJ2-5; D unresolved. Germline assignment: CDR1 DFQATT and CDR2 SNEGSKA (reference sequence). This CDR3 spans 10 amino acids. V was shortened by 3 bases and J by 5 bases, with 4 bases between the two germline ends. CDR3 sequence reads: CSARRETQYF. For the CDR3, the DNA is TGCAGTGCTAGGAGGGAGACCCAGTACTTC.

The chain uses TRBV5-1 and TRBJ2-3; D not resolved. V lost 0 bases and J 3 bases, leaving 8 bases between the germline ends. The CDR3 is made up of 14 amino acids. The germline V gene encodes CDR1 SGHRS and CDR2 YFSETQ. The CDR3 region is CASSLGRTTDTQYF. CDR3 DNA sequence: TGCGCCAGCAGCTTGGGACGGACGACAGATACGCAGTATTTT.

The CDR3 region has the DNA TGCGCCAGCAGCACCGCGGGGGGTCCTGGAAACACCATATATTTT. Its translation: CASSTAGGPGNTIYF. V and J are TRBV5-1 and TRBJ1-3; possibly TRBD1 for D (5 bases). Between the trimmed V and J ends, which lost 4 bases and 2 bases, there was a span of 13 bases. Looked up from germline, CDR1 is SGHRS and CDR2 is YFSETQ. CDR3 length: 15 residues.

The genes are TRBV15 and TRBJ2-2; maybe TRBD1 (6 bases). V gave up 1 base and J gave up 5 bases, with 14 bases separating them. This CDR3 has 16 amino acids. Looked up from germline, CDR1 is LNHNV and CDR2 is YYDKDF (reference sequence). The DNA of the CDR3 is TGTGCCACCAGCAGAGCCCTCACTACAGGGACCGGGGAGCTGTTTTTT. It codes for CATSRALTTGTGELFF.

This clone is a singleton in its sample. The rearrangement links TRBV4-1 to TRBJ1-5; D not certain. The germline gives CDR1 MGHRA, CDR2 YSYEKL. The CDR3 covers 15 residues. The ends were cut back, 0 bases at V and 5 bases at J, with 11 bases in the middle. In DNA form, the CDR3 reads TGCGCCAGCAGCCAAGATCAGGCGCTATATCAGCCCCAGCATTTT. It specifies CASSQDQALYQPQHF.

This chain uses TRBV29-1 with TRBJ2-3, with a tentative D call TRBD2 (6 bases). V lost 7 bases and J lost 7, with 12 bases in between. From germline, CDR1 is SQVTM and CDR2 ANQGSEA. The CDR3 runs 11 residues. CDR3 sequence (DNA): TGCAGCGGAGGGGAGGATTATACGCAGTATTTT. It codes for CSGGEDYTQYF.

The chain employs TRBV18 and TRBJ1-1; D gene uncertain. Trimming stripped 1 base from V and 4 bases from J, with 16 bases between. CDR3 length: 16 residues. Germline V gene data show CDR1 as KGHSH and CDR2 as LQKENI. The CDR3 bases are TGTGCCAGCTCACCACTCAAGCAGGTCCAGGCCACTGAAGCTTTCTTT. It encodes CASSPLKQVQATEAFF.

V usage is TRBV29-1 and J usage is TRBJ1-1, with a weak D call TRBD1 (5 bases). From germline, CDR1 is SQVTM and CDR2 ANQGSEA. V was clipped by 4 bases and J by 6 bases, with 12 bases between them. The CDR3 is 12 amino acids. CDR3 sequence reads: CSVGRWGSEAFF. In nucleotides, the CDR3 is TGCAGCGTTGGGAGATGGGGCTCTGAAGCTTTCTTT.

The rearrangement uses TRBV30 and TRBJ1-1; 9 nucleotides align to TRBD1. The CDR3 is 15 amino acids. J lost 5 bases, V lost 3 bases, and 10 bases had no gene match. The germline V gene has CDR1 GTSNPN and CDR2 SVGIG (reference sequence). In DNA form, the CDR3 reads TGTGCCTGGAGAGTCCGGGGGACAGGGAGGACTGAAGCTTTCTTT. Protein sequence: CAWRVRGTGRTEAFF. Full variable domain (missing parts from reference TRBV30 and TRBJ1-1): SQTIHQWPATLVQPVGSPLSLECTVEGTSNPNLYWYRQAAGRGLQLLFYSVGIGQISSEVPQNLSASRPQDRQFILSSKKLLLSDSGFYLCAWRVRGTGRTEAFFGQGTRLTVV.

The V gene is TRBV30, the J gene TRBJ2-5; 8 bases map to TRBD2. Germline values: CDR1 GTSNPN, CDR2 SVGIG (reference sequence). The CDR3 contains 11 residues. Trimming took 5 bases from V and 5 from J; bases not matched to a gene: 1. The DNA for the CDR3 is TGTGCCTGGTCGGGGGGGGAGACCCAGTACTTC. Protein product: CAWSGGETQYF.

This chain connects TRBV5-1 to TRBJ2-5; D is perhaps TRBD1 (6 bases). Germline CDR1 is SGHRS and CDR2 is YFSETQ. The CDR3 extends over 17 amino acids. The ends were cut back, 0 bases at V and 1 base at J, with 16 bases in the middle. The CDR3 here is CASSLEQIQGAQETQYF. The CDR3 DNA follows: TGCGCCAGCAGCTTGGAACAGATACAGGGAGCCCAAGAGACCCAGTACTTC.

The chain recombines TRBV2 with TRBJ1-2; no clear D gene. V was pared by 3 bases and J by 8 bases, with 7 bases between. Germline values: CDR1 SNHLY, CDR2 FYNNEI. The CDR3 is made up of 11 amino acids. The DNA of the CDR3 is TGTGCCAGCAGTGAGAAGGAAGGCTACACCTTC. Its translation: CASSEKEGYTF.

This chain connects TRBV7-2 to TRBJ1-5; no reliable D call. The CDR3 totals 15 residues. From germline, CDR1 is SGHTA and CDR2 FQGNSA. The V gene lost 4 bases and the J gene lost 1 base, with 11 bases spanning the gap. The CDR3 bases are TGTGCCAGCAGCTACCTGGTGGGGAGCAATCAGCCCCAGCATTTT. Translated, it gives CASSYLVGSNQPQHF.

The chain combines TRBV6-1 with TRBJ2-7; possible D gene TRBD1, 5 bases. V was trimmed by 7 bases and J by 1 base, leaving 17 bases between them. The germline V gene encodes CDR1 MNHNS and CDR2 SASEGT. This CDR3 is 15 amino acids long. The CDR3 loop reads CASTQGAVPSYEQYF. In nucleotides, the CDR3 is TGTGCCAGCACACAAGGGGCAGTACCATCCTACGAGCAGTACTTC.

The V call is TRBV27, the J call TRBJ1-2; D remains ambiguous. Germline CDR1 is MNHEY and CDR2 is SMNVEV (reference sequence). Trimming stripped 5 bases from V and 4 bases from J, with 17 bases between. CDR3 size: 15 residues. The CDR3 sequence: CASSDRAPGLYGYTF. CDR3 nucleotide sequence: TGTGCCAGCAGTGATAGGGCCCCTGGACTCTATGGCTACACCTTC.

This chain links TRBV4-1 with TRBJ2-1; 8 nucleotides line up with TRBD1. Germline CDR1 is MGHRA and CDR2 is YSYEKL. V lost 4 bases to trimming and J lost 7 bases; unmatched junction nucleotides: 15. The length of the CDR3 is 17 residues. The CDR3 sequence: CASSRHGDRRGLNEQFF. The CDR3 DNA reads as TGCGCCAGCAGCCGCCATGGGGACAGGCGAGGGCTAAATGAGCAGTTCTTC.

This clone occurred a few times. The V call is TRBV2, the J call TRBJ1-6; TRBD1 matches at 7 bases. The germline V gene encodes CDR1 SNHLY and CDR2 FYNNEI. The CDR3 is 14 residues long. V shed 8 bases, J shed 10 bases, and the junction held 11 bases outside the gene matches. CDR3 in amino acids: CASGGGSFRSPLHF. The CDR3 bases are TGTGCCAGCGGAGGGGGCTCTTTTAGATCACCCCTCCACTTT. Filled out from reference TRBV2 and TRBJ1-6, the complete variable domain reads EPEVTQTPSHQVTQMGQEVILRCVPISNHLYFYWYRQILGQKVEFLVSFYNNEISEKSEIFDDQFSVERPDGSNFTLKIRSTKLEDSAMYFCASGGGSFRSPLHFGNGTRLTVT.

The J gene is TRBJ2-7, the V gene TRBV11-2; 7 bases are shared with TRBD1. V dropped 6 bases and J dropped 1; count of bases not matched to a gene: 6. The CDR3 loop spans 14 amino acids. Germline lookup yields CDR1 SGHAT and CDR2 FQNNGV. The CDR3 DNA is TGTGCCAGCAGTCCGGGACAGCTATCCTACGAGCAGTACTTC. This gives the protein CASSPGQLSYEQYF. The whole variable domain, filled in from reference TRBV11-2 and TRBJ2-7, reads EAGVAQSPRYKIIEKRQSVAFWCNPISGHATLYWYQQILGQGPKLLIQFQNNGVVDDSQLPKDRFSAERLKGVDSTLKIQPAKLEDSAVYLCASSPGQLSYEQYFGPGTRLTVT.

The chain is built from TRBV5-1 and TRBJ2-7; D is perhaps TRBD2 (5 bases). CDR3 length: 14 amino acids. Trimming removed 2 bases at V and 1 base at J, with 10 bases between. Germline-derived CDR1 and CDR2 are SGHRS and YFSETQ. The CDR3 here is CASSFLANSYEQYF. The CDR3 coding sequence is TGCGCCAGCAGCTTCCTAGCTAATTCCTACGAGCAGTACTTC.

This clone was observed once. V gene TRBV5-4 combines with J gene TRBJ2-7, with D hard to call. From germline, CDR1 is SGHNT and CDR2 YYREEE (reference sequence). Between the trimmed V and J ends, which lost 2 bases and 4 bases, there was a span of 10 bases. The CDR3 runs to 13 residues. CDR3 DNA sequence: TGTGCCAGCAGCTTTACTGGTAGATACGAGCAGTACTTC. Residues: CASSFTGRYEQYF. Drawing the rest from reference TRBV5-4 and TRBJ2-7, the complete variable domain is ETGVTQSPTHLIKTRGQQVTLRCSSQSGHNTVSWYQQALGQGPQFIFQYYREEENGRGNFPPRFSGLQFPNYSSELNVNALELDDSALYLCASSFTGRYEQYFGPGTRLTVT.

This rearrangement joins TRBV11-2 to TRBJ1-2, with TRBD1 matching over 10 bases. V trimming: 1 base; J trimming: 5 bases; junction bases outside the gene matches: 7. This CDR3 is 16 amino acids long. Germline loops: CDR1 SGHAT, CDR2 FQNNGV. The CDR3 nucleotides are TGTGCCAGCAGCTTAGGGGAAGGGACAGGGGCATATGGCTACACCTTC. Protein product: CASSLGEGTGAYGYTF.

CDR3 in amino acids: CASSFGTGGQPQHF. CDR3 DNA: TGCGCCAGCAGCTTCGGGACAGGGGGCCAGCCCCAGCATTTT. V gene TRBV5-1 combines with J gene TRBJ1-5; 12 bases map to TRBD1. The CDR3 extends over 14 amino acids. Losses at the gene ends were 2 bases for V and 7 bases for J; bases not matched to a gene: 1. In germline, CDR1 is SGHRS, CDR2 YFSETQ.

This clone was observed a few times. The chain employs TRBV14 and TRBJ1-2; a possible D gene is TRBD1 (5 bases). This CDR3 region has 16 residues. Germline CDR1 SGHDN, CDR2 FVKESK. Trimming cost V 4 bases and J 0 bases, with 15 bases left between them. For the CDR3, the DNA is TGTGCCAGCAGCCTCGCCCCGGGACGGTCTAACTATGGCTACACCTTC. Translation gives CASSLAPGRSNYGYTF. Supplemented by reference TRBV14 and TRBJ1-2, the full variable domain reads EAGVTQFPSHSVIEKGQTVTLRCDPISGHDNLYWYRRVMGKEIKFLLHFVKESKQDESGMPNNRFLAERTGGTYSTLKVQPAELEDSGVYFCASSLAPGRSNYGYTFGSGTRLTVV.

The V call is TRBV5-8, the J call TRBJ2-3; 13 bases map to TRBD2. Germline V gene data show CDR1 as SGHTS and CDR2 as YDEGEE. The ends lost 4 bases at V and 2 bases at J; junction bases unmatched: 10. This CDR3 spans 18 amino acids. The CDR3 spells CASSVGTSGNTITDTQYF. The CDR3 DNA reads as TGTGCCAGCAGCGTCGGGACTAGCGGGAATACAATCACAGATACGCAGTATTTT. The complete variable domain, with remaining parts taken from reference TRBV5-8 and TRBJ2-3, reads EAGVTQSPTHLIKTRGQQATLRCSPISGHTSVYWYQQALGLGLQFLLWYDEGEERNRGNFPPRFSGRQFPNYSSELNVNALELEDSALYLCASSVGTSGNTITDTQYFGPGTRLTVL.